The clone carrying this TCR beta chain was recorded only once. Its antigen is as yet unknown. This sample was included in a study of PD-1 blockade in classical Hodgkin lymphoma. The overall study: Intravenous nivolumab at 3 mg/kg was given to patients every 2 weeks. Study results and limitations: While CD8+ TCR diversity did not rise significantly by C4D1, CD4+ TCR diversity did.

Germline values: CDR1 SGHVS, CDR2 FQNEAQ. The CDR3 is 16 amino acids. V was cut by 5 bases and J by 4 bases, with 18 bases left in between. The repertoire was sequenced with immunoSEQ multiplex PCR; TCRdb's copy has only in-frame clones and lacks some. There are some 50,000 clones in the sample; about three quarters occur only once, and approximately 10% lies in the top ten. No patient escaped relapse after autologous stem cell transplantation, and brentuximab vedotin exposure varied. Sequenced here: peripheral blood mononuclear cells (PBMCs), sampled at baseline. The TCR originated in a human donor with classical Hodgkin lymphoma. This rearrangement joins TRBV7-8 to TRBJ1-5, with a possible D match to TRBD1 (5 bases). The CDR3 sequence is CASSPGTGLGNQPQHF. The CDR3 DNA reads TGTGCCAGCAGCCCAGGGACGGGGTTGGGTAATCAGCCCCAGCATTTT.